The present T cell receptor (beta chain) was sequenced within a study of CXCR3-negative and CXCR3-positive naive CD8 T cells. 5' RACE with UMI labels generated the TRB cDNA libraries. Each CDR3 protein gets one entry in TCRdb, which reprocessed the 5' RACE reads and gives no DNA. This sample lists roughly 100,000 distinct CDR3 sequences; its ten largest clones have 0.35% to 0.4%. This CDR3 is 15 amino acids long. Germline V gene data show CDR1 as WNHNN and CDR2 as SYGVQD (reference sequence). Findings of the study overall: For CXCR3-positive naive cells, TRB CDR3s were more hydrophobic than those of CXCR3-negative naive cells. With respect to TRBV-TRBJ usage, naive CXCR3-negative and CXCR3-positive cells were similar; memory differed. For the naive subsets, surface CD5 was similar, and TCR strength was inferred from TRB CDR3 properties.

Within the CD8+ T cell compartment, naive cells were CD45RO-CCR7+CD27+CD95-. With respect to this clonotype: What it binds is not known.

V gene TRBV10-1 combines with J gene TRBJ2-2; TCRdb indicates TRBD1, and absent DNA this call remains unverified. This sequence was found in a human donor in good health. Some clones in this sample may be carry-over from other donors' samples. The sequencing input was naive CXCR3+ CD8+ T cells from blood. Sample subset: CD45RO-CCR7+CD27+CD95- naive CD8+ T cells expressing CXCR3 (TNR3+). The CDR3 here is CASQLGQGGTGELFF.